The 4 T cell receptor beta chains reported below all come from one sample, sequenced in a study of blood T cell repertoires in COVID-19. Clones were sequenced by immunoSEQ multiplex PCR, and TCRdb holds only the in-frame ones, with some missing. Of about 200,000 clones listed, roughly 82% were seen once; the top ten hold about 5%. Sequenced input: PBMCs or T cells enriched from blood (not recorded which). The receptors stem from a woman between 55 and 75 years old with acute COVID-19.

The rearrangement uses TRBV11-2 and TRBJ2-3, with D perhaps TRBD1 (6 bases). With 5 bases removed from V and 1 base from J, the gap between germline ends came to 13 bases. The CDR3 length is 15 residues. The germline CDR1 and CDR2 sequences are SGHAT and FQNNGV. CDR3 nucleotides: TGTGCCAGCAGCCCACAGGGCCCTCGCACAGATACGCAGTATTTT. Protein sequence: CASSPQGPRTDTQYF.

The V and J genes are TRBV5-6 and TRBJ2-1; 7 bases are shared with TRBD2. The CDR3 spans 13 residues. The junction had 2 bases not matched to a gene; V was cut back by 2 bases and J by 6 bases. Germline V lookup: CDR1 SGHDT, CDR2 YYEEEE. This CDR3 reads CASSFLAANEQFF. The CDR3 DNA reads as TGTGCCAGCAGCTTCCTAGCGGCCAATGAGCAGTTCTTC.

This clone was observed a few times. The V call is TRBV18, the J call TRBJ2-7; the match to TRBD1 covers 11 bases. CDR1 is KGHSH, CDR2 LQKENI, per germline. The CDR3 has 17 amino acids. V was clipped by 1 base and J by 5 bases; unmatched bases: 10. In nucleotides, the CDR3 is TGTGCCAGCTCACCACTCCTTGGGACAGGGGGTGCCCACGAGCAGTACTTC. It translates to CASSPLLGTGGAHEQYF.

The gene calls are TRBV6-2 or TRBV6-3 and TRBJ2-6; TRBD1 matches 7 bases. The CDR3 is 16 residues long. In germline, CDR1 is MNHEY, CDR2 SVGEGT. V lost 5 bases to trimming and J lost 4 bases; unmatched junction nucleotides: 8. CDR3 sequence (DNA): TGTGCCAGCAGTCGACAGGGCTTGGTGGGGGCCAACGTCCTGACTTTC. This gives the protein CASSRQGLVGANVLTF.